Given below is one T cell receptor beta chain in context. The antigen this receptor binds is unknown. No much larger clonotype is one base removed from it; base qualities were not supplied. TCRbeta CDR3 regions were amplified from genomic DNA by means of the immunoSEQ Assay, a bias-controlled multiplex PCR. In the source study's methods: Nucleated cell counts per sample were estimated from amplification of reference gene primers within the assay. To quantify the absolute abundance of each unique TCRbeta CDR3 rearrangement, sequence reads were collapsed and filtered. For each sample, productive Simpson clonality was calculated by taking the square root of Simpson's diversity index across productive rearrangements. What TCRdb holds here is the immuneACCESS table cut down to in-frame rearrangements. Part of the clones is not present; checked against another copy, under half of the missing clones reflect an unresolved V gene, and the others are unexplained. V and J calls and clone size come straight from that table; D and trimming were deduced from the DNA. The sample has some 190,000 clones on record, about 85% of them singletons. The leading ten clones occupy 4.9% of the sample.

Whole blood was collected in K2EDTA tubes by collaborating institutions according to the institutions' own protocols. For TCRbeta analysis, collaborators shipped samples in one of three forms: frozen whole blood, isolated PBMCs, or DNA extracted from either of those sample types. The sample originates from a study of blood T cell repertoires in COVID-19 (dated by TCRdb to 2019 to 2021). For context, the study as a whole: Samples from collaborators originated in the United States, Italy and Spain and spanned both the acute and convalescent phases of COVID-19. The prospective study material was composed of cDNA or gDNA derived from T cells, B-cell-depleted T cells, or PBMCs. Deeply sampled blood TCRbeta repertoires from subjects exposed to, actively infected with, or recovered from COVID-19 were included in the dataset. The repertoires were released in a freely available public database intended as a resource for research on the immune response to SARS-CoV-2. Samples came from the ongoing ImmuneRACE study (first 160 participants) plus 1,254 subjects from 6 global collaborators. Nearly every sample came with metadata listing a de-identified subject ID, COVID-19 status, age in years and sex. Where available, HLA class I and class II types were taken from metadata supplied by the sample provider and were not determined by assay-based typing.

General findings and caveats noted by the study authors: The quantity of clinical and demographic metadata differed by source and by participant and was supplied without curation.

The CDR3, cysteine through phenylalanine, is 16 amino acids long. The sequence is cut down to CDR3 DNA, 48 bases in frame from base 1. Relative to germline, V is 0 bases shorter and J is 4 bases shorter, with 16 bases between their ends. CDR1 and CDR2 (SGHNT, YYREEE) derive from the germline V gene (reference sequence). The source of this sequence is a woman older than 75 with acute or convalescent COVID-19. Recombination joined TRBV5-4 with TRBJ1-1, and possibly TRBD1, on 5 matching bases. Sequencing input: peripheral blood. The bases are TGTGCCAGCAGCTTGGGCCGACCCGGGGGTGCCACTGAAGCTTTCTTT. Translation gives CASSLGRPGGATEAFF.